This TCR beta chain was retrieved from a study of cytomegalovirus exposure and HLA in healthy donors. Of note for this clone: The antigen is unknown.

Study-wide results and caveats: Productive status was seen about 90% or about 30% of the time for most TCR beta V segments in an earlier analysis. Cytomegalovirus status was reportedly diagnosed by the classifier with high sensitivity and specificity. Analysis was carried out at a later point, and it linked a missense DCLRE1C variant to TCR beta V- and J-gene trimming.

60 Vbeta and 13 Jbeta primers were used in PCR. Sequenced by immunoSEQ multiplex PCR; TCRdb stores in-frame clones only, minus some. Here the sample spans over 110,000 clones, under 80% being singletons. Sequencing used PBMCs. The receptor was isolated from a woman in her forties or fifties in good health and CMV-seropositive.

CDR3: CASSMGLAGGYEQYF. CDR3 nucleotide sequence: TGTGCCAGCAGCATGGGCCTAGCGGGGGGCTACGAGCAGTACTTC. The chain recombines TRBV11-2 with TRBJ2-7; 11 nucleotides match TRBD2. Trimming at V came to 5 bases and at J to 3 bases, leaving 6 bases not matched to a gene. This CDR3 has 15 residues. Germline-derived CDR1 and CDR2 are SGHAT and FQNNGV.